A selection of T cell receptor beta chains follows, all from one sample in a study of beta chain features in type 1 diabetes. Sequencing used immunoSEQ multiplex PCR; TCRdb keeps in-frame clones, though not all of them. The sample contains 200,000 to 250,000 clones, approximately 16% of which appear only once. The sample taken for sequencing was naive CD4+ T cells from blood. These receptors were collected from a man aged 30-40 years with type 1 diabetes. The CDR3 runs from the conserved cysteine through the conserved F or W. Fields, in order: clone size, V gene, J gene, D gene, CDR3 protein, CDR3 DNA. A D gene is named only where the DNA matches it firmly. Not every row has a clone size; where given, it reads once, few, many or a size class.

-	TRBV5-4	TRBJ2-1	TRBD1	CASSLPGQSNNEQFF	TGTGCCAGCAGCCTTCCGGGACAGAGTAACAATGAGCAGTTCTTC
few	TRBV5-1	TRBJ2-2	TRBD1	CASSPTTGTGELFF	TGCGCCAGCAGCCCGACGACAGGGACCGGGGAGCTGTTTTTT
few	TRBV25-1	TRBJ2-7	-	CASIRRGGNEQYF	TGTGCCAGCATTCGCAGGGGGGGGAACGAGCAGTACTTC
-	TRBV29-1	TRBJ1-1	TRBD1	CSIRQGLNTEAFF	TGCAGCATAAGACAGGGGCTGAACACTGAAGCTTTCTTT
-	TRBV28	TRBJ1-1	-	CASSTAGGGGTEAFF	TGTGCCAGCAGTACCGCCGGGGGAGGGGGCACTGAAGCTTTCTTT
-	TRBV30	TRBJ2-1	-	CAWSLNGLYNEQFF	TGTGCCTGGAGTTTAAACGGGCTGTACAATGAGCAGTTCTTC
-	TRBV4-2	TRBJ2-6	-	CASSQAGTHSGANVLTF	TGTGCCAGCAGCCAAGCGGGTACCCACTCTGGGGCCAACGTCCTGACTTTC
-	TRBV6-6	TRBJ2-5	-	CASSPRYQETQYF	TGTGCCAGCAGCCCGAGGTACCAAGAGACCCAGTACTTC
-	TRBV30	TRBJ2-6	TRBD1	CAWRQGISGANVLTF	TGTGCCTGGAGACAGGGGATCTCTGGGGCCAACGTCCTGACTTTC
-	TRBV19	TRBJ2-6	-	CASTPGPSGANVLTF	TGTGCCAGTACCCCCGGGCCCTCTGGGGCCAACGTCCTGACTTTC
-	TRBV14	TRBJ2-7	TRBD1	CASTLDRADYEQYF	TGTGCCAGCACCCTGGACAGGGCGGACTACGAGCAGTACTTC
-	TRBV5-1	TRBJ2-5	TRBD2	CASSLASGQETQYF	TGCGCCAGCAGCTTGGCTAGCGGGCAAGAGACCCAGTACTTC
-	TRBV5-1	TRBJ2-1	-	CASSLQNEQFF	TGCGCCAGCAGTTTACAAAATGAGCAGTTCTTC
few	TRBV19	TRBJ1-1	-	CASSLNRVTEAFF	TGTGCCAGTAGTCTAAACAGGGTCACTGAAGCTTTCTTT
-	TRBV27	TRBJ2-2	-	CASSLQGGRNTGELFF	TGTGCCAGCAGTTTACAGGGTGGAAGAAACACCGGGGAGCTGTTTTTT
-	TRBV5-6	TRBJ2-3	-	CASSRPGENTQYF	TGTGCCAGCAGCAGACCGGGAGAGAATACGCAGTATTTT
few	TRBV29-1	TRBJ2-1	TRBD1	CSARQGPPKYNEQFF	TGCAGCGCAAGACAGGGTCCGCCAAAATACAATGAGCAGTTCTTC
few	TRBV14	TRBJ2-7	-	CASSQDWRLTYEQYF	TGTGCCAGCAGCCAAGATTGGCGGTTAACCTACGAGCAGTACTTC
-	TRBV7-2	TRBJ2-7	-	CASSLHGQGYEQYF	TGTGCCAGCAGCCTTCATGGGCAGGGCTACGAGCAGTACTTC
-	TRBV13	TRBJ1-5	-	CASSLGRPGAQHF	TGTGCCAGCAGCTTAGGGCGGCCTGGGGCCCAGCATTTT
-	TRBV29-1	TRBJ2-7	-	CSVEGPGGPEQYF	TGCAGCGTTGAAGGACCGGGTGGCCCCGAGCAGTACTTC
few	TRBV5-1	TRBJ2-3	-	CASSLGERGDTQYF	TGCGCCAGCAGCCTCGGTGAGAGGGGAGATACGCAGTATTTT
few	TRBV29-1	TRBJ2-5	TRBD2	CSVEDGAGGETQYF	TGCAGCGTTGAAGATGGCGCGGGGGGAGAGACCCAGTACTTC
few	TRBV29-1	TRBJ2-5	-	CSVGTDQETQYF	TGCAGCGTTGGGACGGACCAAGAGACCCAGTACTTC
few	TRBV4-1	TRBJ1-1	-	CASSQGWARARGTEAFF	TGCGCCAGCAGCCAAGGGTGGGCGAGAGCGCGAGGAACTGAAGCTTTCTTT
-	TRBV20-1	TRBJ2-5	-	CSAVQAETQYF	TGCAGTGCCGTACAGGCGGAGACCCAGTACTTC
-	TRBV6-5	TRBJ2-5	TRBD1	CASSSAQGAQETQYF	TGTGCCAGCAGTTCGGCACAGGGGGCACAAGAGACCCAGTACTTC
-	TRBV19	TRBJ2-7	-	CASTPGRDGTYEQYF	TGTGCCAGTACCCCGGGGCGCGACGGTACCTACGAGCAGTACTTC
few	TRBV19	TRBJ2-7	-	CASSTMGGITYEQYF	TGTGCCAGTAGTACGATGGGGGGAATAACCTACGAGCAGTACTTC
-	TRBV27	TRBJ2-1	-	CARNDSQYNEQFF	TGTGCCAGGAACGACAGCCAGTACAATGAGCAGTTCTTC
-	TRBV25-1	TRBJ2-1	-	CASRPYRVGLGEQFF	TGTGCCAGCAGACCCTACAGGGTCGGTCTAGGTGAGCAGTTCTTC
-	TRBV4-1	TRBJ2-5	-	CASSQVVAETQYF	TGCGCCAGCAGCCAAGTGGTGGCGGAGACCCAGTACTTC
few	TRBV6-5	TRBJ2-4	-	CASSLADSKNIQYF	TGTGCCAGCAGTTTAGCGGACAGCAAAAACATTCAGTACTTC
-	TRBV7-2	TRBJ2-1	-	CASSYMVNEQFF	TGTGCCAGCAGCTACATGGTTAATGAGCAGTTCTTC
-	TRBV29-1	TRBJ2-3	-	CSVDPLGDTQYF	TGCAGCGTTGATCCTTTAGGGGATACGCAGTATTTT
-	TRBV6-5	TRBJ2-1	-	CASSRSTMMDEQFF	TGTGCCAGCAGTCGGTCCACCATGATGGATGAGCAGTTCTTC
-	TRBV25-1	TRBJ1-1	-	CASSEWAANTEAFF	TGTGCCAGCAGTGAATGGGCAGCGAACACTGAAGCTTTCTTT
few	TRBV25-1	TRBJ2-7	-	CASSEEGTVSSYEQYF	TGTGCCAGCAGTGAAGAGGGGACGGTGAGCTCCTACGAGCAGTACTTC
-	TRBV7-9	TRBJ2-5	TRBD1	CASSLGQGQETQYF	TGTGCCAGCAGCTTAGGACAGGGCCAAGAGACCCAGTACTTC
-	TRBV5-1	TRBJ2-3	TRBD2	CASSGDLSAGGSTDTQYF	TGCGCCAGCAGCGGCGACCTTTCCGCGGGAGGAAGCACAGATACGCAGTATTTT
-	TRBV28	TRBJ2-5	-	CASSSPGAEETQYF	TGTGCCAGCAGTTCACCCGGGGCCGAAGAGACCCAGTACTTC
few	TRBV15	TRBJ2-2	-	CATSSMNTGELFF	TGTGCCACCAGTTCTATGAACACCGGGGAGCTGTTTTTT
few	TRBV7-2	TRBJ2-1	-	CASSSPLTDEQFF	TGTGCCAGCAGCTCCCCTCTGACAGATGAGCAGTTCTTC